This T cell receptor (beta chain) was identified in a study of blood T cell repertoires in COVID-19. Study in general: Researchers got acute and convalescent COVID-19 samples from the United States, Italy and Spain. PBMCs, B-cell-depleted T cells, or T cells provided the cDNA or gDNA that made up the material.

In the original workflow: Estimation of nucleated cell counts was performed using reference gene primer amplification. The assay was immunoSEQ multiplex PCR, and TCRdb's table has in-frame clones only and misses some. From that table come the V and J calls and clone size; the DNA was used to work out D and trimming. The repertoire holds roughly 66,000 clones, with 91% as singletons. The ends lost 5 bases at V and 5 bases at J; junction bases unmatched: 5. CDR3 length: 13 amino acids. CDR1 is KGHSH, CDR2 LQKENI, per germline. This TCR derives from a human donor in a cohort sampled during active COVID-19. V is TRBV18 and J is TRBJ2-5; TRBD1 matches 7 bases. Sequenced: peripheral blood. In DNA, the CDR3 is TGTGCCAGCTCATCGACAGGGTGGGAGACCCAGTACTTC. This codes for CASSSTGWETQYF.